Below are 28 T cell receptor beta chains sequenced from a single sample in a study of siplizumab effects on memory and regulatory T cells. Sequencing used immunoSEQ multiplex PCR; TCRdb keeps in-frame clones, though not all of them. The repertoire holds about 98,000 clones, roughly 92% seen once, with around 1.1% in the top ten. The sample taken for sequencing was CD4+ T cells sorted from blood. These receptors were taken from a human donor in good health.

This clone has just one count. This rearrangement joins TRBV28 to TRBJ2-7; a weak D match, TRBD2 (5 bases). The CDR3 runs to 12 residues. Per the germline V gene, CDR1 is MDHEN and CDR2 is SYDVKM. The ends were cut back, 7 bases at V and 6 bases at J, with 13 bases in the middle. The CDR3 nucleotides read TGTGCCAGCACTCAGAGGGTGGGCGAGCAGTACTTC. Its translation: CASTQRVGEQYF.

In nucleotides, the CDR3 is TGTGCCAGCAGCTTACCCGCATACTACAATGAGCAGTTCTTC. This gives the protein CASSLPAYYNEQFF. The chain employs TRBV5-6 and TRBJ2-1, with D unresolved. CDR3 length: 14 amino acids. Trimming removed 2 bases from V and 3 bases from J, with 9 bases in between. Germline V gene data show CDR1 as SGHDT and CDR2 as YYEEEE.

The table lists this clone with a count of one. The CDR3 region is CASSLGNRDVRAGELFF. The CDR3 coding sequence is TGCGCCAGCAGCTTGGGAAACAGGGACGTTAGGGCCGGGGAGCTGTTTTTT. The chain has TRBV5-1 and TRBJ2-2; tentatively, D is TRBD1 (6 bases). CDR1 and CDR2 (germline): SGHRS, YFSETQ. The V end was cut by 0 bases, the J end by 6 bases, with 18 bases between. The CDR3 is 17 residues long.

The V and J genes are TRBV5-4 and TRBJ2-2; D not resolved. This CDR3 spans 15 amino acids. Between the trimmed V and J ends, which lost 4 bases and 4 bases, there was a span of 14 bases. Germline CDR1 and CDR2: SGHNT and YYREEE (reference sequence). Here the CDR3 DNA reads TGTGCCAGCAGCCAGATCCGAACCGGCACCGGGGAGCTGTTTTTT. It is translated as CASSQIRTGTGELFF. Together with reference TRBV5-4 and TRBJ2-2, the CDR3 gives the full variable domain: ETGVTQSPTHLIKTRGQQVTLRCSSQSGHNTVSWYQQALGQGPQFIFQYYREEENGRGNFPPRFSGLQFPNYSSELNVNALELDDSALYLCASSQIRTGTGELFFGEGSRLTVL.

This clone was detected once. CDR3 region: CASREASSDTQYF. DNA for the CDR3: TGTGCCAGCAGGGAGGCCAGTTCAGATACGCAGTATTTT. The V and J genes are TRBV13 and TRBJ2-3, with a weak D call TRBD2 (5 bases). CDR3 length: 13 residues. V dropped 6 bases and J dropped 4 bases, with 11 bases sitting between them. Germline assignment: CDR1 PRHDT and CDR2 FYEKMQ (reference sequence). The entire variable domain, with the rest obtained from reference TRBV13 and TRBJ2-3, is as follows: AAGVIQSPRHLIKEKRETATLKCYPIPRHDTVYWYQQGPGQDPQFLISFYEKMQSDKGSIPDRFSAQQFSDYHSELNMSSLELGDSALYFCASREASSDTQYFGPGTRLTVL.

The chain employs TRBV12-5 and TRBJ2-2; D possibly corresponds to TRBD2 (5 bases). This CDR3 has 13 amino acids. V dropped 8 bases and J dropped 3 bases, with 10 bases sitting between them. From germline, CDR1 is LGHNT and CDR2 FRNRAP. The DNA of the CDR3 is TGTGCTAGTAGGGAGTATGACACCGGGGAGCTGTTTTTT. Translation: CASREYDTGELFF.

The chain has TRBV10-2 and TRBJ2-1; 9 bases match TRBD2. The CDR3 is 14 amino acids. V lost 6 bases to trimming and J lost 6 bases; unmatched junction nucleotides: 6. Germline V lookup: CDR1 WSHSY, CDR2 SAAADI. CDR3 in amino acids: CASSILAGGNEQFF. In DNA, the CDR3 is TGCGCCAGCAGCATACTAGCGGGCGGCAATGAGCAGTTCTTC.

V and J are TRBV11-2 and TRBJ2-1; D remains unclear. CDR1 and CDR2 (germline): SGHAT, FQNNGV. Trimming cost V 1 base and J 1 base, with 5 bases left between them. This CDR3 spans 14 amino acids. The CDR3, as DNA: TGTGCCAGCAGCTTAGGGATTTCCTACAATGAGCAGTTCTTC. Protein sequence: CASSLGISYNEQFF.

This chain links TRBV5-6 with TRBJ1-1; 7 nucleotides line up with TRBD1. After removal of 1 base from V and 7 bases from J, the junction contained 10 bases not matched to a gene. The V gene's germline CDR1 is SGHDT and CDR2 YYEEEE. CDR3 size: 15 residues. The CDR3 region is CASSLRGGGRDEAFF. The CDR3 nucleotides are TGTGCCAGCAGCTTGAGAGGGGGCGGTAGGGATGAAGCTTTCTTT.

This rearrangement joins TRBV6-5 to TRBJ2-3, with 7 bases matching TRBD1. From germline, CDR1 is MNHEY and CDR2 SVGAGI. The CDR3 has 15 amino acids. Losses at the gene ends were 6 bases for V and 5 bases for J; bases not matched to a gene: 11. The CDR3 coding sequence is TGTGCCAGCAGAGTAAGGGGGCTAGGGAAAGATACGCAGTATTTT. Residues: CASRVRGLGKDTQYF.

The chain uses TRBV28 and TRBJ1-2, with D perhaps matching TRBD1 (5 bases). V shed 3 bases and J shed 5 bases, with 10 bases lying between them. The CDR3 is 13 residues long. Per germline, CDR1 MDHEN and CDR2 SYDVKM. CDR3 in amino acids: CASSFGAGYGYTF. As DNA, the CDR3 is TGTGCCAGCAGTTTTGGGGCAGGGTATGGCTACACCTTC.

This clone was seen once. The sample has other DNA sequences that encode this CDR3 too. The rearrangement joins TRBV2 to TRBJ2-1; possibly TRBD2 for D (5 bases). Germline V gene data show CDR1 as SNHLY and CDR2 as FYNNEI. With 7 bases removed from V and 5 bases from J, the gap between germline ends came to 6 bases. The CDR3 covers 11 residues. CDR3: CASNGNNEQFF. The CDR3 DNA follows: TGTGCCAGCAACGGGAACAATGAGCAGTTCTTC. Complete variable domain (other parts from reference TRBV2 and TRBJ2-1): EPEVTQTPSHQVTQMGQEVILRCVPISNHLYFYWYRQILGQKVEFLVSFYNNEISEKSEIFDDQFSVERPDGSNFTLKIRSTKLEDSAMYFCASNGNNEQFFGPGTRLTVL.

The sample holds one count of this clone. The genes are TRBV5-1 and TRBJ2-2; 11 bases map to TRBD2. This CDR3 has 16 amino acids. With 4 bases clipped from V and 4 bases from J, the junction kept 6 bases outside the gene matches. The germline gives CDR1 SGHRS, CDR2 YFSETQ. The CDR3 bases are TGCGCCAGCAGCCCCCCTAGCGGGAGGTTCACCGGGGAGCTGTTTTTT. Residues: CASSPPSGRFTGELFF.

The genes are TRBV28 and TRBJ2-1; TRBD2 agrees at 10 bases. The ends lost 2 bases at V and 10 bases at J; junction bases unmatched: 14. This CDR3 has 17 amino acids. Germline-derived CDR1 and CDR2 are MDHEN and SYDVKM. DNA of the CDR3: TGTGCCAGCAGTTTAATCGGGCTAGCGGGAGAGGGCAGGGAGCAGTTCTTC. Translating gives CASSLIGLAGEGREQFF.

This clone was recorded only once. The chain carries TRBV7-9 and TRBJ1-4, with D perhaps TRBD1 (5 bases). The CDR3 runs 14 residues. Germline CDR1 is SEHNR and CDR2 is FQNEAQ (reference sequence). The ends were cut back, 1 base at V and 6 bases at J, with 9 bases in the middle. The CDR3 region is CASSLGTGDEKLFF. The CDR3 nucleotides are TGTGCCAGCAGCTTAGGGACGGGGGATGAAAAACTGTTTTTT.

The chain couples TRBV30 to TRBJ2-7; possible D gene TRBD2, 6 bases. This CDR3 is built from 13 residues. Germline loops: CDR1 GTSNPN, CDR2 SVGIG (reference sequence). V was pared by 1 base and J by 5 bases, with 12 bases between. The CDR3 protein is CAWSGDGRNEQYF. DNA of the CDR3: TGTGCCTGGAGTGGGGACGGGAGAAACGAGCAGTACTTC.

The J gene is TRBJ1-1, the V gene TRBV5-1; tentative D call: TRBD1 (5 bases). Germline lookup yields CDR1 SGHRS and CDR2 YFSETQ. The CDR3 has 15 amino acids. V was shortened by 4 bases and J by 0 bases, with 13 bases between the two germline ends. The CDR3 is CASSRGTGMNTEAFF. The CDR3 coding sequence is TGCGCCAGCAGCAGGGGAACGGGAATGAACACTGAAGCTTTCTTT.

The chain recombines TRBV14 with TRBJ1-2; D ambiguous. This CDR3 contains 12 residues. From germline, CDR1 is SGHDN and CDR2 FVKESK. V was pared by 4 bases and J by 5 bases, with 8 bases between. This chain's CDR3 is CASSPIPYGYTF. The CDR3, as DNA: TGTGCCAGCAGCCCCATTCCGTATGGCTACACCTTC. The full variable domain, its missing parts supplied by reference TRBV14 and TRBJ1-2, is EAGVTQFPSHSVIEKGQTVTLRCDPISGHDNLYWYRRVMGKEIKFLLHFVKESKQDESGMPNNRFLAERTGGTYSTLKVQPAELEDSGVYFCASSPIPYGYTFGSGTRLTVV.

J is TRBJ2-5 and V is TRBV19; 16 bases match TRBD2. From germline, CDR1 is LNHDA and CDR2 SQIVND (reference sequence). J lost 5 bases, V lost 4 bases, and 4 bases had no gene match. This CDR3 spans 16 amino acids. The CDR3 region is CASSTGLAGGRETQYF. The DNA for the CDR3 is TGTGCCAGTAGTACGGGACTAGCGGGAGGGAGGGAGACCCAGTACTTC.

The chain has TRBV5-1 and TRBJ2-1; the match to TRBD2 covers 11 bases. V lost 2 bases to trimming and J lost 10 bases; unmatched junction nucleotides: 8. Per the germline V gene, CDR1 is SGHRS and CDR2 is YFSETQ. The CDR3 is 15 residues long. DNA for the CDR3: TGCGCCAGCAGCTTCTTAGCGGGAGGGCCGGGAGAGCAGTTCTTC. Amino acids: CASSFLAGGPGEQFF.

The chain carries TRBV4-1 and TRBJ2-1; weak D call: TRBD2 (6 bases). The length of the CDR3 is 16 residues. V was shortened by 7 bases and J by 2 bases, with 18 bases between the two germline ends. CDR1 is MGHRA, CDR2 YSYEKL, per germline. Here the CDR3 reads CASTPLSGAAYNEQFF. The DNA of the CDR3 is TGCGCCAGCACCCCCCTCTCGGGAGCGGCCTACAATGAGCAGTTCTTC.

The genes are TRBV11-3 and TRBJ2-6; TRBD1 is a possible D gene (6 bases). Trimming stripped 5 bases from V and 0 bases from J, with 14 bases between. In germline, CDR1 is SGHNT, CDR2 YENEEA. The CDR3 is 17 residues long. CDR3 in DNA: TGTGCCAGCAGCGAAGGGACAAAGACCTCTGGGGCCAACGTCCTGACTTTC. As protein: CASSEGTKTSGANVLTF.

V gene TRBV9 combines with J gene TRBJ1-1; 7 positions match TRBD1. Germline lookup yields CDR1 SGDLS and CDR2 YYNGEE. The CDR3 is 14 amino acids. Trimming cost V 3 bases and J 1 base; bases outside gene matches: 3. CDR3 in amino acids: CASSGGQPNTEAFF. The CDR3 DNA reads as TGTGCCAGCAGCGGGGGACAGCCGAACACTGAAGCTTTCTTT.

A few counts support this clone. In DNA form, the CDR3 reads TGTGCCAGCAGTTACGACAGGGGGAACGAGCAGTACTTC. This sequence encodes CASSYDRGNEQYF. J is TRBJ2-7 and V is TRBV6-5; TRBD1 matches at 9 bases. Germline CDR1 is MNHEY and CDR2 is SVGAGI. Trimming cost V 2 bases and J 5 bases; bases outside gene matches: 1. The length of the CDR3 is 13 residues.

CDR3 amino acids: CASSESLPTGGHEQYF. The CDR3 region has the DNA TGCGCCAGCAGTGAGTCTCTCCCGACCGGTGGACACGAGCAGTACTTC. The V and J genes are TRBV10-1 and TRBJ2-7, with unresolved D. Trimming cost V 0 bases and J 5 bases, with 17 bases left between them. The CDR3 totals 16 residues. CDR1 is WNHNN, CDR2 SYGVQD, per germline (reference sequence).

J is TRBJ2-3 and V is TRBV5-6; D is perhaps TRBD1 (5 bases). The CDR3 totals 15 residues. Germline V lookup: CDR1 SGHDT, CDR2 YYEEEE. V was trimmed by 4 bases and J by 1 base, leaving 13 bases between them. In nucleotides, the CDR3 is TGTGCCAGCAGCCGCAGGGTAGTAGGCACAGATACGCAGTATTTT. Translating gives CASSRRVVGTDTQYF.

The chain joins TRBV28 to TRBJ1-2; D call uncertain. The germline gives CDR1 MDHEN, CDR2 SYDVKM. V was pared by 2 bases and J by 4 bases, with 8 bases between. The CDR3 length is 13 residues. In nucleotides, the CDR3 is TGTGCCAGCAGTTTAAAGGCGTTCTATGGCTACACCTTC. This codes for CASSLKAFYGYTF.

V gene TRBV6-5 combines with J gene TRBJ1-2; tentatively, D is TRBD1 (6 bases). Trimming cost V 6 bases and J 4 bases, with 12 bases left between them. The CDR3 runs to 13 residues. Germline V gene lookup returns CDR1 MNHEY and CDR2 SVGAGI. The CDR3 DNA reads TGTGCCAGCAGGGTACGGGACACCTATGGCTACACCTTC. Residues: CASRVRDTYGYTF.